This T cell receptor (beta chain) was found in a study of T cell responses to AZD1222 COVID-19 vaccine. This clone occurred a few times. Using immunoSEQ multiplex PCR, the repertoire was profiled, and TCRdb retains in-frame clones only, with some absent. The sample consists of around 110,000 clones, roughly nine tenths of them appearing once. The CDR3 is 11 amino acids. Germline V gives CDR1 DFQATT, CDR2 SNEGSKA (reference sequence). The V end lost 6 bases, the J end lost 9 bases, and 12 bases lay between the germline ends. The clonotype originates from an adult in good health. Sequencing used peripheral blood, obtained on day 0 of AZD1222 vaccination. The rearrangement uses TRBV20-1 and TRBJ2-1, with unresolved D. In DNA, the CDR3 is TGCAGTGCCAGTGAGTTGGGTGAGCAGTTCTTC. It encodes CSASELGEQFF.